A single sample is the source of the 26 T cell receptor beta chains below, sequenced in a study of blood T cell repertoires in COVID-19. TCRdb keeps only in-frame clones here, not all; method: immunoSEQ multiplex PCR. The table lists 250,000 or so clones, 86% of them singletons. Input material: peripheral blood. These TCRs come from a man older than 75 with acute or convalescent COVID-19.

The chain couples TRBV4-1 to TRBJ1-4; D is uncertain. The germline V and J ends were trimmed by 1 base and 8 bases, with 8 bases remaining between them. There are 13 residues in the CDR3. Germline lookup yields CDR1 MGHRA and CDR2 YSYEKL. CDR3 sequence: CASSQGSREKLFF. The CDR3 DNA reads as TGCGCCAGCAGCCAAGGTTCGAGAGAAAAACTGTTTTTT.

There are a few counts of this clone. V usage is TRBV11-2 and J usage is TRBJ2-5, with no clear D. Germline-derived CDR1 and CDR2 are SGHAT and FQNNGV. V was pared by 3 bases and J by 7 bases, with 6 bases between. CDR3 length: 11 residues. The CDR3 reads CASSFRGTQYF. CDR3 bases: TGTGCCAGCAGCTTCCGCGGGACCCAGTACTTC.

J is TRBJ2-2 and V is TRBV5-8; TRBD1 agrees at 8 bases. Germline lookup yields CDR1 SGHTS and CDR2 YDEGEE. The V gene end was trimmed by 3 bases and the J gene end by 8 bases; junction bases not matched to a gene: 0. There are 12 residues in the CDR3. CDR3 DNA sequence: TGTGCCAGCAGCTGGGACAGGGGGGAGCTGTTTTTT. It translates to CASSWDRGELFF. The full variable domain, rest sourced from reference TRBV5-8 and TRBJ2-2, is EAGVTQSPTHLIKTRGQQATLRCSPISGHTSVYWYQQALGLGLQFLLWYDEGEERNRGNFPPRFSGRQFPNYSSELNVNALELEDSALYLCASSWDRGELFFGEGSRLTVL.

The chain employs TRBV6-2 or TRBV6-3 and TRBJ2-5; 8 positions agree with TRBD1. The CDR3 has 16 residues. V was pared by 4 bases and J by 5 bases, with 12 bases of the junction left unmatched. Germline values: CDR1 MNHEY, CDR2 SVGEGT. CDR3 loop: CASSSQGAISMETQYF. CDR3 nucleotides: TGTGCCAGCAGTTCTCAGGGGGCGATATCAATGGAGACCCAGTACTTC.

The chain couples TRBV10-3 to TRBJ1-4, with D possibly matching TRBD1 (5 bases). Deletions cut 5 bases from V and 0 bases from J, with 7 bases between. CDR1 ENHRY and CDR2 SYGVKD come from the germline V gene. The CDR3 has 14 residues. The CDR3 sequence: CAISQGATNEKLFF. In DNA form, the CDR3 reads TGTGCCATCAGTCAGGGTGCAACTAATGAAAAACTGTTTTTT.

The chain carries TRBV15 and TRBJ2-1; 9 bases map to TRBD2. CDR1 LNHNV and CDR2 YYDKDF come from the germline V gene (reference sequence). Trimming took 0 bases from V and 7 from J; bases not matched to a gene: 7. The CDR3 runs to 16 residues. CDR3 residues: CATSREFPGLANEQFF. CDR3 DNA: TGTGCCACCAGCAGAGAATTTCCGGGACTAGCAAATGAGCAGTTCTTC.

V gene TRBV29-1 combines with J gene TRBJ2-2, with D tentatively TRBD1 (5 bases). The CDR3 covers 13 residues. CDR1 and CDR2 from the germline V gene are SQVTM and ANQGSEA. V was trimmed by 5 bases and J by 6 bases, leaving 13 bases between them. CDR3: CSVQGHVAGELFF. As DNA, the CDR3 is TGCAGCGTTCAGGGCCACGTCGCCGGGGAGCTGTTTTTT.

CDR3 sequence: CASSQDRESGYTF. The CDR3 bases are TGTGCCAGCAGCCAGGACAGGGAGAGTGGCTACACCTTC. The rearrangement uses TRBV7-3 and TRBJ1-2; 8 positions agree with TRBD1. The CDR3 sequence is 13 residues long. Looked up from germline, CDR1 is SGHTA and CDR2 is FQGTGA. The junction had 6 bases not matched to a gene; V was cut back by 5 bases and J by 7 bases.

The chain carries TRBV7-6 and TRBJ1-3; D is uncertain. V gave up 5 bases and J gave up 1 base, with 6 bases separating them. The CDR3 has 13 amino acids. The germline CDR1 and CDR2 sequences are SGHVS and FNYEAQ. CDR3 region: CASSILSGNTIYF. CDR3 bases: TGTGCCAGCAGCATTCTTTCTGGAAACACCATATATTTT.

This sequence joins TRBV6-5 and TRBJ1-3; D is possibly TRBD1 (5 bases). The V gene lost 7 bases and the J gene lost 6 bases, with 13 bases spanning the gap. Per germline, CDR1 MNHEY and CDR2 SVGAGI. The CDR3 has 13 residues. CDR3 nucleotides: TGTGCCAGCATCCCCGGAGGGGTAAACACCATATATTTT. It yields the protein CASIPGGVNTIYF.

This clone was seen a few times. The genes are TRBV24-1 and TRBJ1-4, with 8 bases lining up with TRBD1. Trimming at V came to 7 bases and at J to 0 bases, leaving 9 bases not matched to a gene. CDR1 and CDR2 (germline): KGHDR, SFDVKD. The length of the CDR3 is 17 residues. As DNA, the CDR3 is TGTGCCACCAGCCCAGGGGGCGGAGTCCCAACTAATGAAAAACTGTTTTTT. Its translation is CATSPGGGVPTNEKLFF.

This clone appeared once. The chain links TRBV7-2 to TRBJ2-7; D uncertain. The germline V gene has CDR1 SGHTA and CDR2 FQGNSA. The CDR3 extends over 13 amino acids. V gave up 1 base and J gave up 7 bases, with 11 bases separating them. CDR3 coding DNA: TGTGCCAGCAGCTTAGAAGGCCGCAGGGAGCAGTACTTC. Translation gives CASSLEGRREQYF.

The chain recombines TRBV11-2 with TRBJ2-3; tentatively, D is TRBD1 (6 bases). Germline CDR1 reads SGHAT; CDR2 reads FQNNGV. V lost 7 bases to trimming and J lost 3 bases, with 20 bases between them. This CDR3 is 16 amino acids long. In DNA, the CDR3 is TGTGCCAGCATCCTACAGGGTGCTAGCTCGACAGATACGCAGTATTTT. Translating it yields CASILQGASSTDTQYF.

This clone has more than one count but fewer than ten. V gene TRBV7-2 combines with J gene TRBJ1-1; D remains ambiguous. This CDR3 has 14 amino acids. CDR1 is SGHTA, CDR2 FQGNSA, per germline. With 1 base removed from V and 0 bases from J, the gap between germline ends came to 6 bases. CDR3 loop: CASSLGGVNTEAFF. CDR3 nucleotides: TGTGCCAGCAGCTTAGGAGGCGTGAACACTGAAGCTTTCTTT.

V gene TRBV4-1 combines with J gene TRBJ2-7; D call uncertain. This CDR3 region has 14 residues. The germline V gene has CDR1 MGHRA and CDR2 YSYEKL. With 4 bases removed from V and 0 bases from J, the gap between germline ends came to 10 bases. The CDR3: CASSREVLSYEQYF. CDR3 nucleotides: TGCGCCAGCAGCCGCGAGGTACTCTCCTACGAGCAGTACTTC.

The CDR3 sequence: CASRSQGDQPQHF. The DNA for the CDR3 is TGTGCCAGCAGGTCTCAGGGGGATCAGCCCCAGCATTTT. V and J are TRBV28 and TRBJ1-5, with 7 bases fitting TRBD1. The germline V gene encodes CDR1 MDHEN and CDR2 SYDVKM. After removal of 6 bases from V and 5 bases from J, the junction contained 4 bases not matched to a gene. The CDR3 is 13 residues long.

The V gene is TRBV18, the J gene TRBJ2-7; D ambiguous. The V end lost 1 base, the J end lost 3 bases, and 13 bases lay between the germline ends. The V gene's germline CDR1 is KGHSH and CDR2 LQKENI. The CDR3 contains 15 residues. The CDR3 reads CASSPLTVSGYEQYF. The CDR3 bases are TGTGCCAGCTCACCACTTACGGTTTCCGGCTACGAGCAGTACTTC.

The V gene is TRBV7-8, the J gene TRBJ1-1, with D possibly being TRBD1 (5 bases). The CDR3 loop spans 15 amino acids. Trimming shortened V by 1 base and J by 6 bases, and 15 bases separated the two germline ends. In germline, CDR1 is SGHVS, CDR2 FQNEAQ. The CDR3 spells CASSLVLGGVSEAFF. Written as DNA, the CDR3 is TGTGCCAGCAGCTTAGTGCTGGGGGGGGTTTCTGAAGCTTTCTTT.

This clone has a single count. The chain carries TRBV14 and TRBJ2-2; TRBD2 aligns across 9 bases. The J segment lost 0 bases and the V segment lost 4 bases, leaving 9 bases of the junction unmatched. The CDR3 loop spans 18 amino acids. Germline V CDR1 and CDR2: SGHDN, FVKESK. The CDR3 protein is CASSRRVAGAANTGELFF. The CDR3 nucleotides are TGTGCCAGCAGCCGACGGGTAGCGGGGGCCGCGAACACCGGGGAGCTGTTTTTT.

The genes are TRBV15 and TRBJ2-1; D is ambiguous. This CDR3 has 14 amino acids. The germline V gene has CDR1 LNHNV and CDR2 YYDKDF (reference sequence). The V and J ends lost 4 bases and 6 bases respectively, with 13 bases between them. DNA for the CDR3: TGTGCCACCAGCACGAGACTCCGTTCCAATGAGCAGTTCTTC. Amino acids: CATSTRLRSNEQFF.

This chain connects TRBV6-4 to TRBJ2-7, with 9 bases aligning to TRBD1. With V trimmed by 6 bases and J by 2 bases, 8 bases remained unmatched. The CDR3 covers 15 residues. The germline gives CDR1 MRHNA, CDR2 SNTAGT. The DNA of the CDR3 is TGTGCCAGCAGGCTCGAGGGACAGGGCCCCTACGAGCAGTACTTC. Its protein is CASRLEGQGPYEQYF.

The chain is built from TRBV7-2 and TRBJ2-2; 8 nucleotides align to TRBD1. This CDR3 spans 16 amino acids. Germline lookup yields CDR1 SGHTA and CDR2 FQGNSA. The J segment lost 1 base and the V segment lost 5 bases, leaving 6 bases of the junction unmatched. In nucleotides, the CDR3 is TGTGCCAGCAGCCCGCAGGGGGCAGGGAACACCGGGGAGCTGTTTTTT. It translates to CASSPQGAGNTGELFF.

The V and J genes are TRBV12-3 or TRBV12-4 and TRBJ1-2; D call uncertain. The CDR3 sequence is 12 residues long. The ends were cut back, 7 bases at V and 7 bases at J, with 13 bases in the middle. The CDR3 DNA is TGTGCCAGCACCATGACCGGGTTTGGCTACACCTTC. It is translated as CASTMTGFGYTF.

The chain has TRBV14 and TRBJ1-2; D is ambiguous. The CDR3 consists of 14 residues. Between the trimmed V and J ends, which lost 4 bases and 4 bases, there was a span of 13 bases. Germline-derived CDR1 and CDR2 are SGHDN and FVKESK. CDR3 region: CASSPAGDFYGYTF. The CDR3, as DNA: TGTGCCAGCAGCCCCGCAGGCGATTTCTATGGCTACACCTTC.

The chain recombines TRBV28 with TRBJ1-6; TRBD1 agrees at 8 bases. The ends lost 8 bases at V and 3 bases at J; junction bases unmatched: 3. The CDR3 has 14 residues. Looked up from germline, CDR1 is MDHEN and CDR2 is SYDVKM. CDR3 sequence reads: CASGTGHYNSPLHF. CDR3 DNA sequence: TGTGCCAGCGGGACAGGACACTATAATTCACCCCTCCACTTT.

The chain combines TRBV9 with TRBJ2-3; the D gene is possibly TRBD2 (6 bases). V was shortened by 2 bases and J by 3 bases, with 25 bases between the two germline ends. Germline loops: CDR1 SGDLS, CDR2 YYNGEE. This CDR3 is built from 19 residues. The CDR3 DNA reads TGTGCCAGCAGCGTCGCCGGAGGGCGGGTGGGGTTTGCTACAGATACGCAGTATTTT. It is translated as CASSVAGGRVGFATDTQYF.